This T cell receptor beta chain was observed in a study of T cells after yellow fever vaccination. Study at large: Preparation used SMART-Seq v4 Ultra Low Input for the low-cell-number fractions. General observations from the study: Clonotypes found in both CD4 and CD8 compartments made up a small share. Post-booster repertoires again held most primary-vaccination clones (roughly 95% CD4, approximately 90% CD8).

The germline V gene has CDR1 SGHVS and CDR2 FNYEAQ. Germline trimming cut 6 bases from V and 3 bases from J; bases unmatched to any gene: 4. This CDR3 is built from 15 residues. As for this clonotype: Its antigen is unidentified.

A process of 5'RACE template switching, which added a universal primer site and UMIs, was used to make TCR cDNA. TCRdb re-called the 5' RACE reads through MiXCR, storing one row per CDR3 protein. The sample has more than 350,000 distinct CDR3 sequences, approximately 10% seen once. The chain employs TRBV7-6 and TRBJ2-2; 10 positions agree with TRBD2. The source of this sequence is a man younger than 35 who received the YFV17D yellow fever vaccine. This sample comprised PBMCs, obtained on the day of the first yellow fever vaccination. CDR3 amino acids: CASRRTSGDTGELFF. The CDR3, as DNA: TGTGCCAGCAGACGTACTAGCGGGGACACCGGGGAGCTGTTTTTT.